This T cell receptor (beta chain) was captured by sequencing in a study of patients and donors after allogeneic stem cell transplantation. This clonotype was seen a few times. CDR3 length: 13 residues. The V gene end was trimmed by 2 bases and the J gene end by 12 bases; junction bases not matched to a gene: 7. Germline CDR1 reads LNHNV; CDR2 reads YYDKDF (reference sequence). One entry per CDR3 protein, called by TCRdb with MiXCR from the RT-PCR reads. The sample lists approximately 430,000 distinct CDR3 sequences; under 20% were seen once. Material: blood, either unsorted or a sorted T cell fraction (not recorded which). The V and J genes are TRBV15 and TRBJ2-7; TRBD2 matches at 10 bases. The TCR was taken from a human donor who was either an allogeneic HSCT recipient or a stem cell or donor lymphocyte infusion donor (not recorded which). It is not recorded whose cells these are; they may come from a transplant donor. CDR3 DNA sequence: TGTGCCACCAGCAGATCCCTTAGCGGGAGGCCGTACTTC. Its translation is CATSRSLSGRPYF.